This T cell receptor (beta chain) was captured in a study of cytomegalovirus exposure and HLA in healthy donors. From germline, CDR1 is MNHNY and CDR2 SVGAGI (reference sequence). V lost 2 bases to trimming and J lost 1 base; unmatched junction nucleotides: 5. The CDR3 totals 16 residues. This clone was seen only once. The PCR contained 60 Vbeta and 13 Jbeta primers. Produced via immunoSEQ multiplex PCR; TCRdb's table is partial and in-frame only. The data hold more than 200,000 clones, with almost 80% observed a single time. The sequenced sample was PBMCs. The rearrangement links TRBV6-6 to TRBJ1-3; 7 positions agree with TRBD1. This sequence originates from a male donor in good health and CMV-seronegative. Here the CDR3 reads CASSYVTGVSGNTIYF. The CDR3 region has the DNA TGTGCCAGCAGTTACGTCACAGGGGTTTCTGGAAACACCATATATTTT.